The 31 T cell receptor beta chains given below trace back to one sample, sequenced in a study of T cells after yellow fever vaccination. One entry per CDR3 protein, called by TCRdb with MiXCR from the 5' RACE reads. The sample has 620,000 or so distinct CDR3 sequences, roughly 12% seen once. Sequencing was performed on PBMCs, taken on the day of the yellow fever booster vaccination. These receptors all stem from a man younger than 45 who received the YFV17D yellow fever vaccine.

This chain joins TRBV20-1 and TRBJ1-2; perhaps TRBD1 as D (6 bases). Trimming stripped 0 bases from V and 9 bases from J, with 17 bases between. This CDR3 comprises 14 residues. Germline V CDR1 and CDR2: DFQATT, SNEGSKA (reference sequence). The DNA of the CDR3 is TGCAGTGCTAGAGATGGGCAGGGGCTGATGAGCTACACCTTC. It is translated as CSARDGQGLMSYTF.

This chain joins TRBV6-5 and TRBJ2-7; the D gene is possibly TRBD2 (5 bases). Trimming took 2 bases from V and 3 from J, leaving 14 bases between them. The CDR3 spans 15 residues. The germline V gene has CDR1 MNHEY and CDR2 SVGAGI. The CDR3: CASSYGGSTVYEQYF. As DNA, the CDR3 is TGTGCCAGCAGTTACGGCGGGTCAACTGTCTACGAGCAGTACTTC.

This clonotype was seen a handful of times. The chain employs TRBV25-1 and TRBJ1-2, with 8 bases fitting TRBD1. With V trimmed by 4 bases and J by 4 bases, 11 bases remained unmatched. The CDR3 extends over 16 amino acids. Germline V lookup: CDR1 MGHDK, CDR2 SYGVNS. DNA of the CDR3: TGTGCCAGCAGTGTCAGACAGGGGCTGAGTTTCTATGGCTACACCTTC. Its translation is CASSVRQGLSFYGYTF.

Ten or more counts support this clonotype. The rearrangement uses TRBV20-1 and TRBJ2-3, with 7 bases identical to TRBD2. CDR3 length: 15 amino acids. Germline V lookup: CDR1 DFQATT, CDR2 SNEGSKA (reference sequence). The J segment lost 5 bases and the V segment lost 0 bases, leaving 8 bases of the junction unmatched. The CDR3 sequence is CSARDPAGDGDTQYF. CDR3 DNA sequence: TGCAGTGCTAGAGATCCGGCGGGAGACGGAGATACGCAGTATTTT.

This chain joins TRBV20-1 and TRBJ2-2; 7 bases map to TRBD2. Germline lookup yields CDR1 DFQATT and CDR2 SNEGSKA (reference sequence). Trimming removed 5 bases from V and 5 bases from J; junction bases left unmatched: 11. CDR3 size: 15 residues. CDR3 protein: CSASLTLASTGELFF. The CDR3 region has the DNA TGCAGTGCTTCCCTAACACTAGCGAGTACCGGGGAGCTGTTTTTT.

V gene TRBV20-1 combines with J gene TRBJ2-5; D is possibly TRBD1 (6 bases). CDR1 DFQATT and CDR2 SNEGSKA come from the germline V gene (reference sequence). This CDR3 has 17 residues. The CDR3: CSLRTGFAYRNGETQYF. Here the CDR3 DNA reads TGCAGCCTGAGAACAGGGTTTGCATATAGAAACGGAGAGACCCAGTACTTC.

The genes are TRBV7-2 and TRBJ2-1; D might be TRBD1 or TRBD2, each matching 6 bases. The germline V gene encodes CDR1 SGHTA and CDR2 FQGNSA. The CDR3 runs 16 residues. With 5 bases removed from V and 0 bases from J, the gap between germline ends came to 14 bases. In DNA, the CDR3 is TGTGCCAGCAGCCCAAACTCGGGGGCCTCCTACAATGAGCAGTTCTTC. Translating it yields CASSPNSGASYNEQFF. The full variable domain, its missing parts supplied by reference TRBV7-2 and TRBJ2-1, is GAGVSQSPSNKVTEKGKDVELRCDPISGHTALYWYRQSLGQGLEFLIYFQGNSAPDKSGLPSDRFSAERTGGSVSTLTIQRTQQEDSAVYLCASSPNSGASYNEQFFGPGTRLTVL.

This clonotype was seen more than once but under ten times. This chain's CDR3 is CASSSLAGAGGNEQFF. In DNA form, the CDR3 reads TGTGCCAGCAGCTCGCTAGCGGGAGCGGGGGGCAATGAGCAGTTCTTC. This chain connects TRBV11-2 to TRBJ2-1; 10 nucleotides agree with TRBD2. J lost 6 bases, V lost 4 bases, and 9 bases had no gene match. Germline lookup yields CDR1 SGHAT and CDR2 FQNNGV. This CDR3 region has 16 residues.

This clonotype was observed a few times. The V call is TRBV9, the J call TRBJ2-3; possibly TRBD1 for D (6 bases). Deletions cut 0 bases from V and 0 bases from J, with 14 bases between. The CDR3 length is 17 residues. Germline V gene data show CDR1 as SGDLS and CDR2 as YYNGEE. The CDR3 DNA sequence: TGTGCCAGCAGCGTAGGTGGACAGCCAACGAGCACAGATACGCAGTATTTT. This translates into CASSVGGQPTSTDTQYF.

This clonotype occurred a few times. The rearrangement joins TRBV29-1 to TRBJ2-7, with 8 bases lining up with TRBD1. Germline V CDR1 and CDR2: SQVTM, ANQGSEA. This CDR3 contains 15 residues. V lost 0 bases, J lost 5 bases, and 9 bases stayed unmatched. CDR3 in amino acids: CSVEDGYRGDNEQYF. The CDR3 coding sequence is TGCAGCGTTGAAGATGGGTACAGGGGGGATAACGAGCAGTACTTC.

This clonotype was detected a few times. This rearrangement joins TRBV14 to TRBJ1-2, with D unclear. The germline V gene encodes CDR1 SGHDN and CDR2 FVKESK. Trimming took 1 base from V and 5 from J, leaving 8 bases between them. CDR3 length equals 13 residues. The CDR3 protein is CASSQVPGYGYTF. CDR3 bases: TGTGCCAGCAGCCAAGTTCCGGGATATGGCTACACCTTC.

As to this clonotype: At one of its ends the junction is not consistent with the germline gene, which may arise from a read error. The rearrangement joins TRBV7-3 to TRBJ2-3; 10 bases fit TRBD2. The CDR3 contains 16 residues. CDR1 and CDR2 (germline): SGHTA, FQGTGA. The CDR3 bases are TGTGCCAGCAGCTTAGGGATAGCGGGAGGTGCAGATCCGCAGTATTTT. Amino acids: CASSLGIAGGADPQYF.

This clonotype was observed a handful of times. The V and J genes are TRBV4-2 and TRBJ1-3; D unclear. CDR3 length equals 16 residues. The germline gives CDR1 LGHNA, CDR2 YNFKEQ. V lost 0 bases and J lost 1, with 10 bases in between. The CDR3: CASSQEGGVSGNTIYF. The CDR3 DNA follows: TGTGCCAGCAGCCAAGAGGGCGGGGTGTCTGGAAACACCATATATTTT.

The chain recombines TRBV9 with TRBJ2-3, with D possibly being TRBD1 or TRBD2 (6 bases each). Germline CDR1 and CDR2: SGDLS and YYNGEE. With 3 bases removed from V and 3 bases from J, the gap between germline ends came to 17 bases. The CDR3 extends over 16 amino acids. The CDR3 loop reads CASSGGGLGRTDTQYF. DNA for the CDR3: TGTGCCAGCAGCGGTGGGGGGCTGGGGAGGACAGATACGCAGTATTTT.

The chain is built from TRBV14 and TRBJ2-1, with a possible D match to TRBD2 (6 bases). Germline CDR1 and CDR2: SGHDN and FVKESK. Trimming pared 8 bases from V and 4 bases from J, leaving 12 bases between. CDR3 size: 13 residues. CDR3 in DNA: TGTGCCAGCGCGGGGACTTTATACAATGAGCAGTTCTTC. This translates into CASAGTLYNEQFF.

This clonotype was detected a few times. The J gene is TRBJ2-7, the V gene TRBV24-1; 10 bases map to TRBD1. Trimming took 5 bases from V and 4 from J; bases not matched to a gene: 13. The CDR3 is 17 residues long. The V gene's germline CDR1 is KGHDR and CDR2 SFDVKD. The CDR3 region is CATSGDPGTGARYEQYF. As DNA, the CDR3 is TGTGCCACCAGTGGCGACCCGGGGACAGGGGCCCGGTACGAGCAGTACTTC.

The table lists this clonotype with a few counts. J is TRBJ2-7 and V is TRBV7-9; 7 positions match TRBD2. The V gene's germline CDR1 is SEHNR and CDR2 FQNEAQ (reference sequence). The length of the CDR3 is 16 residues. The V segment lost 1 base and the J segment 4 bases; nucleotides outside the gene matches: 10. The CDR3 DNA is TGTGCCAGCAGCTTAGGAACCGGGACTAAATATTACGAGCAGTACTTC. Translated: CASSLGTGTKYYEQYF.

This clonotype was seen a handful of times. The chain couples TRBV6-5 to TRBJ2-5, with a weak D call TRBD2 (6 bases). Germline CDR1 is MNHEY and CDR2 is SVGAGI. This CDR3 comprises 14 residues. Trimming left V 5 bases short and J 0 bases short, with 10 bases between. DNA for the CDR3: TGTGCCAGCAGTCACCGGGACTACCAAGAGACCCAGTACTTC. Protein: CASSHRDYQETQYF.

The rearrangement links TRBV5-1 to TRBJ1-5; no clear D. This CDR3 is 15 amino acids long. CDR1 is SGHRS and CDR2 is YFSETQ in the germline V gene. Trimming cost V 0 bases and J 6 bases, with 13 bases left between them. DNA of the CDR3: TGCGCCAGCAGCTTGGGGGTAAACGTAGGTCAGCCCCAGCATTTT. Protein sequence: CASSLGVNVGQPQHF.

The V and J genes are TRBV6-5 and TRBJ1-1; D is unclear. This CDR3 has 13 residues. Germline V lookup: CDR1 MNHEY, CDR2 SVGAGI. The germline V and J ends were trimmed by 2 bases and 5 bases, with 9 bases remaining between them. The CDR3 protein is CASSYKRATEAFF. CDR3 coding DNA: TGTGCCAGCAGTTACAAACGAGCGACTGAAGCTTTCTTT.

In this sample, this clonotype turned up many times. This CDR3 is CSATPPFGSNNEQFF. In nucleotides, the CDR3 is TGCAGTGCTACCCCCCCCTTTGGGTCGAACAATGAGCAGTTCTTC. V and J are TRBV20-1 and TRBJ2-1; no clear D gene. The CDR3 totals 15 residues. Trimming stripped 4 bases from V and 5 bases from J, with 18 bases between. Germline CDR1 is DFQATT and CDR2 is SNEGSKA (reference sequence).

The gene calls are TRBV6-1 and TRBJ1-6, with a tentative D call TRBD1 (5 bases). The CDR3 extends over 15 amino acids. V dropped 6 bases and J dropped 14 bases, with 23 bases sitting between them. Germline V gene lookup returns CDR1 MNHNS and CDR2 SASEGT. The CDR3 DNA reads TGTGCCAGCAGGGGGCTCGACCCGACTGGGGTAGCCCTCCACTTT. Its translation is CASRGLDPTGVALHF.

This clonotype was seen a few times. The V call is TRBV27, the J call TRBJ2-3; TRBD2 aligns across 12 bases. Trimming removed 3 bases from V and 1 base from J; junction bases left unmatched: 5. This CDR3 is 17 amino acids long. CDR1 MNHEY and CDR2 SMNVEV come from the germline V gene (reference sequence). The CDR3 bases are TGTGCCAGCAGTTTCTACCGGACTAGCGGGGGCACAGATACGCAGTATTTT. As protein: CASSFYRTSGGTDTQYF.

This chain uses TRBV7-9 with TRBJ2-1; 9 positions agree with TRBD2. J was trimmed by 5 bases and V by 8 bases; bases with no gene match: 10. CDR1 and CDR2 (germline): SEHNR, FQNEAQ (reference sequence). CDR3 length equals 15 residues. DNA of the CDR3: TGTGCCAGCCCGCCGGCGGGAGGGAGTAACAATGAGCAGTTCTTC. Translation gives CASPPAGGSNNEQFF.

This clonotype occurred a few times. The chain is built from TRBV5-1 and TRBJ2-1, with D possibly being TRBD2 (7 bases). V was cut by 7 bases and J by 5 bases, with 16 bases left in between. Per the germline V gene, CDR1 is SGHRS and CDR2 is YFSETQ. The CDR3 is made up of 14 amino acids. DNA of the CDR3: TGCGCCAGCGTCGGGGGGCTTCAGGACAATGAGCAGTTCTTC. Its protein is CASVGGLQDNEQFF.

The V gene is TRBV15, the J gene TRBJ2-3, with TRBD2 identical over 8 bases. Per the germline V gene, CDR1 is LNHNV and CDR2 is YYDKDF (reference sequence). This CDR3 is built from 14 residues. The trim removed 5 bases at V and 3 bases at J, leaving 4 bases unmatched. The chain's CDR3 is CATSLGLDTDTQYF. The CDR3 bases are TGTGCCACCAGCTTGGGACTAGATACAGATACGCAGTATTTT.

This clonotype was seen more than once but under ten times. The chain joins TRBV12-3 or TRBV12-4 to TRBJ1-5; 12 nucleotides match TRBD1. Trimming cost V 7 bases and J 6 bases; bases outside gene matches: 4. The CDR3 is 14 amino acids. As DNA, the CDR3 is TGTGCCAGCACGGGACAGGGGGCGGCTCAGCCCCAGCATTTT. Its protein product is CASTGQGAAQPQHF.

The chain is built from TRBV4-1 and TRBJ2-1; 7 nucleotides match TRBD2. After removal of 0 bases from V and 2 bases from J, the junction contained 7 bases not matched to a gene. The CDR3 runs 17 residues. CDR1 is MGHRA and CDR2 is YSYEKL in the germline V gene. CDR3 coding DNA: TGCGCCAGCAGCCAAGATCCTCTAGCGGATACCTACAATGAGCAGTTCTTC. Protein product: CASSQDPLADTYNEQFF.

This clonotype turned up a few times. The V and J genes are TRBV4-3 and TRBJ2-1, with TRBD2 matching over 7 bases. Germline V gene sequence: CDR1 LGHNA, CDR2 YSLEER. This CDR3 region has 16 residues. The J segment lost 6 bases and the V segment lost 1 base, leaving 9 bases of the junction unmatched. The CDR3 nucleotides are TGCGCCAGCAGCCAAGGGGGACTAAGGCTGCCCAATGAGCAGTTCTTC. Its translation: CASSQGGLRLPNEQFF.

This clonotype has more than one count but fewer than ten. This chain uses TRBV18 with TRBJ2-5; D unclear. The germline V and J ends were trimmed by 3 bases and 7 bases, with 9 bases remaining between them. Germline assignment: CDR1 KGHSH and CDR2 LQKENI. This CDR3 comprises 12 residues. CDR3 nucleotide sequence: TGTGCCAGCTCACCGGATTTAGCGACCCAGTACTTC. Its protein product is CASSPDLATQYF.

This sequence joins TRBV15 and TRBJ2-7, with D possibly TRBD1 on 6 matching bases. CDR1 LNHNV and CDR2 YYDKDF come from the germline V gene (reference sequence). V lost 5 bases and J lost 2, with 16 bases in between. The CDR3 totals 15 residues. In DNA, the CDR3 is TGTGCCACCAGCGAACAGGGAGCCTATCCCTACGAGCAGTACTTC. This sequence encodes CATSEQGAYPYEQYF.